The next 4 T cell receptor beta chains were all read from a single sample in a study of shared clonotypes between healthy human individuals. Repertoires were generated with immunoSEQ multiplex PCR, while TCRdb's copy carries only in-frame clones and drops some. The repertoire has about 2.4 million clones, roughly 93% of them found once; the top ten carry approximately 0.35%. Source material: naive CD4+ T cells from PBMCs. Subset given: CD45RA+ positively selected. The receptor set was obtained from a man between 18 and 29 years old in good health. Some clones in this sample may be carry-over from other donors' samples.

A few counts support this clone. This same CDR3 is encoded by further DNA sequences in the sample. This chain joins TRBV30 and TRBJ1-1, with D perhaps TRBD1 (6 bases). The germline CDR1 and CDR2 sequences are GTSNPN and SVGIG (reference sequence). Trimming stripped 2 bases from V and 1 base from J, with 8 bases between. The CDR3 totals 13 residues. CDR3 amino acids: CAWSPDRNTEAFF. For the CDR3, the DNA is TGTGCCTGGAGTCCGGACAGGAACACTGAAGCTTTCTTT.

This chain joins TRBV7-3 and TRBJ2-5, with D perhaps TRBD1 or TRBD2 (6 bases each). The CDR3 is 15 residues long. The germline gives CDR1 SGHTA, CDR2 FQGTGA. V was cut by 5 bases and J by 4 bases, with 17 bases left in between. CDR3 in DNA: TGTGCCAGCAGCCCCGGAGGGGGGTTCGGAGAGACCCAGTACTTC. Residues: CASSPGGGFGETQYF. Using reference TRBV7-3 and TRBJ2-5 for the parts outside the CDR3, the full variable domain is GAGVSQTPSNKVTEKGKYVELRCDPISGHTALYWYRQSLGQGPEFLIYFQGTGAADDSGLPNDRFFAVRPEGSVSTLKIQRTERGDSAVYLCASSPGGGFGETQYFGPGTRLLVL.

The chain employs TRBV7-6 and TRBJ1-4, with a weak D call TRBD1 (6 bases). Germline V gene lookup returns CDR1 SGHVS and CDR2 FNYEAQ. The CDR3 has 16 amino acids. Deletions cut 5 bases from V and 8 bases from J, with 21 bases between. The CDR3 spells CASSKEGGPSYEKLFF. The CDR3 DNA sequence: TGTGCCAGCAGCAAAGAGGGGGGACCGAGTTACGAAAAACTGTTTTTT.

The chain is built from TRBV7-9 and TRBJ2-7; 7 bases fit TRBD2. Trimming took 1 base from V and 8 from J; bases not matched to a gene: 5. This CDR3 has 13 residues. CDR1 and CDR2 from the germline V gene are SEHNR and FQNEAQ (reference sequence). This chain's CDR3 is CASSLGETSKQYF. The CDR3 nucleotides are TGTGCCAGCAGCTTAGGGGAGACTAGCAAGCAGTACTTC.